The present T cell receptor beta chain was sequenced within a study of shared clonotypes between healthy human individuals. Study-level background: Three plates each covered CD4 naive and memory; CD8 naive two, CD8 memory one.

Study-wide results and limits: Across a few donors, naive CD4 shared 5% to 6%, naive CD8 3.5% to 4%, memory CD4 more than 2%, memory CD8 around 0.42%.

Germline CDR1 SGHAT, CDR2 FQNNGV. This CDR3 contains 17 residues. V lost 5 bases to trimming and J lost 5 bases; unmatched junction nucleotides: 11. Remarks on this clone: Its antigen remains unidentified.

Generated by immunoSEQ multiplex PCR, the TCRdb table keeps only in-frame clones and is missing some. The sample yields approximately 2,000,000 clones, around 93% seen once. V usage is TRBV11-2 and J usage is TRBJ2-3, with 12 bases matching TRBD2. The sequencing input was naive CD4+ T cells from PBMCs. Specified subset: CD45RA+ positively selected. The clonotype was recovered from a man aged 18 to 30 in good health. Some clones in this sample may be carry-over from other donors' samples. CDR3 nucleotide sequence: TGTGCCAGCAGCCTCCGCCGTCTAGCGGGAGGGGAAGATACGCAGTATTTT. This translates into CASSLRRLAGGEDTQYF.